These 16 T cell receptor beta chains came from one sample sequenced in a study of cytomegalovirus exposure and HLA in healthy donors (dated by TCRdb to about 2017). Preparation of the library involved the immunoSEQ multiplex PCR assay. TCRdb's version of the immuneACCESS table is confined to in-frame rearrangements and falls short of the full clone set. An unresolved V gene accounts for under half of the shortfall where checked; the remainder is of unknown origin. The sample table contains about 220,000 clones; only one count was recorded for 75% to 95% of them. Clones ranked in the top ten supply more than 1% of the sample. Sequences were obtained from PBMCs. These receptors were collected from a woman younger than 35 in good health and CMV-seronegative.

The gene calls are TRBV27 and TRBJ1-2; 8 bases match TRBD1. The CDR3 has 15 amino acids. Trimming at V came to 5 bases and at J to 8 bases, leaving 13 bases not matched to a gene. Germline V gives CDR1 MNHEY, CDR2 SMNVEV (reference sequence). DNA for the CDR3: TGTGCCAGCAGTCTCGACAGGGGAGTTGCCATGGGCTACACCTTC. This translates into CASSLDRGVAMGYTF.

This chain joins TRBV7-8 and TRBJ1-2; TRBD1 agrees at 7 bases. This CDR3 comprises 18 residues. Per the germline V gene, CDR1 is SGHVS and CDR2 is FQNEAQ. The trim removed 4 bases at V and 6 bases at J, leaving 20 bases unmatched. The CDR3 DNA reads as TGTGCCAGCAGCTCCTGGTGGTTGGCTCAGGGGGTCGGCCATGGCTACACCTTC. Translating gives CASSSWWLAQGVGHGYTF. The full variable domain, rest sourced from reference TRBV7-8 and TRBJ1-2, is GAGVSQSPRYKVAKRGQDVALRCDPISGHVSLFWYQQALGQGPEFLTYFQNEAQLDKSGLPSDRFFAERPEGSVSTLKIQRTQQEDSAVYLCASSSWWLAQGVGHGYTFGSGTRLTVV.

The chain joins TRBV10-3 to TRBJ1-2; tentatively, D is TRBD1 (5 bases). This CDR3 comprises 14 residues. V was pared by 10 bases and J by 0 bases, with 15 bases between. CDR1 and CDR2 from the germline V gene are ENHRY and SYGVKD. Here the CDR3 DNA reads TGTGCCACGGGGGAGACAAGCACTAACTATGGCTACACCTTC. This gives the protein CATGETSTNYGYTF.

This chain uses TRBV19 with TRBJ2-1; 11 positions agree with TRBD2. Unmatched junction bases numbered 7, after V lost 5 bases and J lost 10 bases. The CDR3 length is 14 residues. Germline V gene lookup returns CDR1 LNHDA and CDR2 SQIVND (reference sequence). The CDR3 here is CASSGTSGIGEQFF. DNA of the CDR3: TGTGCCAGTAGTGGGACTAGCGGCATAGGGGAGCAGTTCTTC.

The chain combines TRBV5-4 with TRBJ2-7; tentative D call: TRBD2 (6 bases). CDR1 is SGHNT and CDR2 is YYREEE in the germline V gene (reference sequence). The CDR3 extends over 15 amino acids. V gave up 3 bases and J gave up 0 bases, with 13 bases separating them. The CDR3 region is CASSSPGLLSYEQYF. The CDR3 DNA reads TGTGCCAGCAGCTCCCCGGGACTGCTCTCCTACGAGCAGTACTTC.

This clone was seen more than once but under ten times. The chain is built from TRBV5-1 and TRBJ1-2; D is unclear. V lost 3 bases, J lost 7 bases, and 10 bases lay in between. The CDR3 is 12 amino acids. In germline, CDR1 is SGHRS, CDR2 YFSETQ. The CDR3 spells CASSSGSGGYTF. The CDR3 bases are TGCGCCAGCAGCTCAGGATCTGGTGGCTACACCTTC.

This clone occurred once. The rearrangement links TRBV2 to TRBJ1-1; D perhaps matches TRBD1 (6 bases). The CDR3 spans 14 residues. Germline values: CDR1 SNHLY, CDR2 FYNNEI. The V end lost 1 base, the J end lost 8 bases, and 14 bases lay between the germline ends. The CDR3 DNA follows: TGTGCCAGCAGTGAAGAAGAAGGGGGAACCGAAGCTTTCTTT. Translating gives CASSEEEGGTEAFF.

The rearrangement joins TRBV5-1 to TRBJ1-1; the D gene is possibly TRBD1 (6 bases). This CDR3 spans 16 amino acids. Germline lookup yields CDR1 SGHRS and CDR2 YFSETQ. The V end lost 0 bases, the J end lost 4 bases, and 16 bases lay between the germline ends. Written as DNA, the CDR3 is TGCGCCAGCAGCTTGGGCGTCAGGGGTCTGGGCACTGAAGCTTTCTTT. Its translation is CASSLGVRGLGTEAFF.

The DNA of the CDR3 is TGTGCCAGCATCCTGGTGACAGGGGGGTTCACTGAAGCTTTCTTT. Translation: CASILVTGGFTEAFF. The rearrangement links TRBV27 to TRBJ1-1, with 9 bases identical to TRBD1. V was pared by 7 bases and J by 4 bases, with 10 bases of the junction left unmatched. The CDR3 spans 15 residues. Germline V gene lookup returns CDR1 MNHEY and CDR2 SMNVEV (reference sequence).

The genes are TRBV5-8 and TRBJ1-4, with 7 bases matching TRBD1. This CDR3 region has 18 residues. Germline V gene data show CDR1 as SGHTS and CDR2 as YDEGEE. J lost 1 base, V lost 3 bases, and 12 bases had no gene match. CDR3 sequence (DNA): TGTGCCAGCAGCTCGGGGACAGCGATGACGCTAACTAATGAAAAACTGTTTTTT. This translates into CASSSGTAMTLTNEKLFF.

This rearrangement joins TRBV5-6 to TRBJ1-2; 10 bases are a match to TRBD1. The CDR3 covers 17 residues. Germline V CDR1 and CDR2: SGHDT, YYEEEE. Trimming at V came to 0 bases and at J to 3 bases, leaving 8 bases not matched to a gene. The CDR3 DNA reads TGTGCCAGCAGCTTGGTGGGGACAGGGGACCCATACTATGGCTACACCTTC. This encodes CASSLVGTGDPYYGYTF.

The chain uses TRBV5-4 and TRBJ2-1; TRBD2 matches 7 bases. Trimming at V came to 0 bases and at J to 8 bases, leaving 5 bases not matched to a gene. Germline V gives CDR1 SGHNT, CDR2 YYREEE (reference sequence). The CDR3 has 14 residues. Here the CDR3 DNA reads TGTGCCAGCAGCTTGGTGGGAGGGTGGCATGAGCAGTTCTTC. This encodes CASSLVGGWHEQFF.

This clone showed up just once. The rearrangement joins TRBV7-9 to TRBJ1-3; no clear D gene. The CDR3 is made up of 18 amino acids. Germline CDR1 and CDR2: SEHNR and FQNEAQ (reference sequence). Trimming took off 5 bases at V and 6 bases at J, with 26 bases between the two ends. DNA for the CDR3: TGTGCCAGCAGCCAACTTACCCTCCTTACGAAAAAAGAAAACACCATATATTTT. Protein product: CASSQLTLLTKKENTIYF.

The chain carries TRBV4-1 and TRBJ1-2, with D hard to call. V lost 1 base, J lost 8 bases, and 14 bases lay in between. Germline V CDR1 and CDR2: MGHRA, YSYEKL. This CDR3 comprises 14 residues. DNA of the CDR3: TGCGCCAGCAGCCAAGGGGCACCCCGGGAAGGCTACACCTTC. Translation gives CASSQGAPREGYTF.

CDR3 DNA: TGTGCCAGCAGCCTGGAGGATTCGAGCTCCTACAATGAGCAGTTCTTC. It encodes CASSLEDSSSYNEQFF. The chain joins TRBV28 to TRBJ2-1, with D perhaps matching TRBD2 (5 bases). CDR3 length equals 16 residues. Germline V gene lookup returns CDR1 MDHEN and CDR2 SYDVKM. V lost 6 bases, J lost 0 bases, and 15 bases lay in between.

This chain uses TRBV4-2 with TRBJ1-5, with 10 bases lining up with TRBD1. The germline CDR1 and CDR2 sequences are LGHNA and YNFKEQ. V lost 3 bases and J lost 2; bases outside the gene matches: 7. This CDR3 is 17 amino acids long. CDR3 region: CASSQGTGVFGNQPQHF. The DNA for the CDR3 is TGTGCCAGCAGCCAGGGGACAGGGGTATTCGGCAATCAGCCCCAGCATTTT.